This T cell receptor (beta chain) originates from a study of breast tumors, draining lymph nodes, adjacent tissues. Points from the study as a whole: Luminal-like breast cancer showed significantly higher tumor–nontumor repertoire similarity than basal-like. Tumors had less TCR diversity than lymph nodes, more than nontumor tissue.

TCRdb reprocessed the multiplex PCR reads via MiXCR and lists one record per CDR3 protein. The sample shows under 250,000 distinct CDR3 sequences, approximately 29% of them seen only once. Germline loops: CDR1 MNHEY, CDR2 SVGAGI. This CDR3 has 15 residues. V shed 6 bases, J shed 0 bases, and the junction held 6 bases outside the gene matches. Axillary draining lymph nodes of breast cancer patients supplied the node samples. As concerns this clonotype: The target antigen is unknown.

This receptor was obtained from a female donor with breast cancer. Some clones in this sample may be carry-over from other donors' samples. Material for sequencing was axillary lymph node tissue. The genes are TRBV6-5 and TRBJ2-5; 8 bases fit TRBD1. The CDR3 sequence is CASSYDRGNQETQYF. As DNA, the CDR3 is TGTGCCAGCAGCTATGACAGGGGCAACCAAGAGACCCAGTACTTC.